These 29 T cell receptor beta chains were all obtained from the same sample, sequenced in a study of CD8 T cells in ankylosing spondylitis. TCRdb ran MiXCR on the 5' RACE reads and lists one entry per CDR3 protein. The sample records a few hundred thousand distinct CDR3 sequences, 18% being singletons. Material: blood, either unsorted or a sorted T cell fraction (not recorded which). The source is a male donor with ankylosing spondylitis or in good health (not recorded which).

This clonotype came up many times. The CDR3 DNA reads TGTGCCAGCAGCGTAGGGGACGAAACCTACGAGCAGTACTTC. Translation: CASSVGDETYEQYF. The chain carries TRBV9 and TRBJ2-7, with D perhaps TRBD1 or TRBD2 (5 bases each). There are 14 residues in the CDR3. The germline CDR1 and CDR2 sequences are SGDLS and YYNGEE. V gave up 0 bases and J gave up 2 bases, with 9 bases separating them. The whole variable domain, remainder taken from reference TRBV9 and TRBJ2-7, is DSGVTQTPKHLITATGQRVTLRCSPRSGDLSVYWYQQSLDQGLQFLIQYYNGEERAKGNILERFSAQQFPDLHSELNLSSLELGDSALYFCASSVGDETYEQYFGPGTRLTVT.

This clonotype was counted between two and nine times. The chain uses TRBV29-1 and TRBJ1-1, with D possibly TRBD1 on 5 matching bases. V was trimmed by 1 base and J by 7 bases, leaving 10 bases between them. Germline V gene data show CDR1 as SQVTM and CDR2 as ANQGSEA. This CDR3 comprises 12 residues. CDR3: CSVEAGGIEAFF. CDR3 nucleotide sequence: TGCAGCGTTGAAGCTGGGGGAATTGAAGCTTTCTTT.

This clonotype was observed a few times. The V call is TRBV6-5, the J call TRBJ2-7, with D maybe TRBD1 (5 bases). V was cut by 6 bases and J by 5 bases, with 8 bases left in between. Looked up from germline, CDR1 is MNHEY and CDR2 is SVGAGI. This CDR3 contains 11 residues. CDR3 nucleotide sequence: TGTGCCAGCAGCATAGGGGACGAGCAGTACTTC. Protein sequence: CASSIGDEQYF.

This clonotype was seen many times. The J gene is TRBJ2-1, the V gene TRBV29-1; 10 nucleotides agree with TRBD1. The CDR3 has 15 residues. Germline lookup yields CDR1 SQVTM and CDR2 ANQGSEA. The V and J ends lost 1 base and 9 bases, in that order; junction bases with no gene match: 9. CDR3: CSVEGLDRGDVEQFF. The CDR3 region has the DNA TGCAGCGTTGAAGGATTGGACAGGGGGGACGTTGAGCAGTTCTTC.

This clonotype was found once. This chain joins TRBV13 and TRBJ2-1, with 7 bases aligning to TRBD2. The trim removed 3 bases at V and 5 bases at J, leaving 7 bases unmatched. The CDR3 consists of 15 residues. Per the germline V gene, CDR1 is PRHDT and CDR2 is FYEKMQ (reference sequence). The CDR3: CASSLGGPKDNEQFF. CDR3 DNA: TGTGCCAGCAGCTTGGGAGGGCCTAAGGACAATGAGCAGTTCTTC.

This clonotype was found many times. The V and J genes are TRBV5-1 and TRBJ2-3; 9 nucleotides match TRBD2. This CDR3 is built from 15 residues. Germline assignment: CDR1 SGHRS and CDR2 YFSETQ. V lost 0 bases to trimming and J lost 4 bases; unmatched junction nucleotides: 3. Here the CDR3 DNA reads TGCGCCAGCAGCTTGGGGGGACTAGCCGCAGATACGCAGTATTTT. Its translation is CASSLGGLAADTQYF.

This clonotype has at least ten counts. The CDR3 sequence is CASSQVAGGPDEQYF. As DNA, the CDR3 is TGCGCCAGCAGCCAAGTAGCGGGAGGGCCTGATGAGCAGTACTTC. The chain joins TRBV4-1 to TRBJ2-7; TRBD2 matches 11 bases. The V segment lost 1 base and the J segment 7 bases; nucleotides outside the gene matches: 6. Germline V gives CDR1 MGHRA, CDR2 YSYEKL. CDR3 length: 15 residues.

There are many counts of this clonotype. The chain joins TRBV9 to TRBJ1-3; no definite D call. This CDR3 has 14 residues. The V end was cut by 3 bases, the J end by 2 bases, with 9 bases between. Germline V gene data show CDR1 as SGDLS and CDR2 as YYNGEE. The DNA for the CDR3 is TGTGCCAGCAGCGGAGCGAATACTGGAAACACCATATATTTT. Translating gives CASSGANTGNTIYF.

This chain joins TRBV2 and TRBJ2-1; D remains ambiguous. Between the trimmed V and J ends, which lost 6 bases and 4 bases, there was a span of 19 bases. Looked up from germline, CDR1 is SNHLY and CDR2 is FYNNEI. This CDR3 is 16 amino acids long. This CDR3 reads CASRRESSSSYNEQFF. CDR3 coding DNA: TGTGCCAGCAGAAGGGAAAGCTCCTCATCTTACAATGAGCAGTTCTTC.

This chain joins TRBV11-2 and TRBJ2-7, with D perhaps TRBD2 (7 bases). Trimming stripped 3 bases from V and 4 bases from J, with 22 bases between. CDR1 is SGHAT, CDR2 FQNNGV, per germline. The CDR3 length is 17 residues. The CDR3 bases are TGTGCCAGCAGCTTGGGGGGGCGGCCCCCCACATGGTACGAGCAGTACTTC. It encodes CASSLGGRPPTWYEQYF.

The J gene is TRBJ2-7, the V gene TRBV18, with TRBD1 matching over 7 bases. The length of the CDR3 is 15 residues. Germline CDR1 and CDR2: KGHSH and LQKENI. V was pared by 5 bases and J by 1 base, with 8 bases of the junction left unmatched. CDR3 in amino acids: CASSEPPGQSYEQYF. Written as DNA, the CDR3 is TGTGCCAGCTCAGAACCTCCGGGACAGTCCTACGAGCAGTACTTC.

V gene TRBV5-6 combines with J gene TRBJ2-2; D call uncertain. This CDR3 is built from 15 residues. Germline-derived CDR1 and CDR2 are SGHDT and YYEEEE. Trimming removed 6 bases at V and 1 base at J, with 13 bases between. The CDR3 coding sequence is TGTGCCAGCAACGAAGGCGTGAGGAACACCGGGGAGCTGTTTTTT. Protein: CASNEGVRNTGELFF. Full variable domain (rest looked up from reference TRBV5-6 and TRBJ2-2): DAGVTQSPTHLIKTRGQQVTLRCSPKSGHDTVSWYQQALGQGPQFIFQYYEEEERQRGNFPDRFSGHQFPNYSSELNVNALLLGDSALYLCASNEGVRNTGELFFGEGSRLTVL.

This sequence joins TRBV27 and TRBJ2-7; D is possibly TRBD1 (5 bases). Germline V gene lookup returns CDR1 MNHEY and CDR2 SMNVEV (reference sequence). This CDR3 spans 14 amino acids. Trimming cost V 0 bases and J 4 bases, with 10 bases left between them. The CDR3 bases are TGTGCCAGCAGTTTATCCCCTGACAGTTACGAGCAGTACTTC. Translated, it gives CASSLSPDSYEQYF.

This clonotype showed up many times. CDR3 residues: CSATPIQDRGPTEQFF. In DNA form, the CDR3 reads TGCAGTGCCACTCCTATCCAGGACAGGGGACCTACTGAGCAGTTCTTC. The rearrangement joins TRBV20-1 to TRBJ2-1; 9 bases fit TRBD1. The CDR3 loop spans 16 amino acids. The germline gives CDR1 DFQATT, CDR2 SNEGSKA (reference sequence). Trimming cost V 6 bases and J 9 bases; bases outside gene matches: 18.

The V gene is TRBV20-1, the J gene TRBJ2-3; 7 bases align to TRBD2. CDR3 length equals 16 residues. Germline V gene data show CDR1 as DFQATT and CDR2 as SNEGSKA (reference sequence). V shed 4 bases, J shed 6 bases, and the junction held 16 bases outside the gene matches. The CDR3: CSANTYSGRGMDTQYF. The CDR3 nucleotides are TGCAGTGCTAATACATATAGCGGGCGAGGCATGGATACGCAGTATTTT.

This clonotype has just a few counts. The chain couples TRBV3-1 to TRBJ2-1; 7 nucleotides align to TRBD2. CDR1 is LGHDT, CDR2 YNNKEL, per germline (reference sequence). The CDR3 length is 18 residues. With V trimmed by 1 base and J by 4 bases, 13 bases remained unmatched. DNA for the CDR3: TGTGCCAGCAGCCAAGCTGCCTTAGCGGGTGGTCCTTACAATGAGCAGTTCTTC. It yields the protein CASSQAALAGGPYNEQFF.

The rearrangement links TRBV5-1 to TRBJ2-3; D is undetermined. Trimming removed 0 bases at V and 1 base at J, with 12 bases between. The CDR3 sequence is 16 residues long. Per germline, CDR1 SGHRS and CDR2 YFSETQ. This CDR3 is CASSLEGLLGTDTQYF. In DNA form, the CDR3 reads TGCGCCAGCAGCTTGGAGGGTTTATTAGGCACAGATACGCAGTATTTT.

This clonotype was counted ten times or more. The chain recombines TRBV10-3 with TRBJ1-4; D is possibly TRBD1 (5 bases). The CDR3 contains 13 residues. CDR1 and CDR2 (germline): ENHRY, SYGVKD. With 4 bases removed from V and 7 bases from J, the gap between germline ends came to 10 bases. CDR3 loop: CAISGGAGEKLFF. CDR3 DNA sequence: TGTGCCATCAGTGGCGGGGCGGGTGAAAAACTGTTTTTT.

This clonotype showed up just a few times. This sequence joins TRBV5-6 and TRBJ2-5, with TRBD1 matching over 8 bases. This CDR3 region has 16 residues. The germline V gene has CDR1 SGHDT and CDR2 YYEEEE. The ends lost 1 base at V and 3 bases at J; junction bases unmatched: 8. The CDR3 reads CASSLSWTGTKETQYF. The DNA of the CDR3 is TGTGCCAGCAGCTTGAGCTGGACAGGGACCAAAGAGACCCAGTACTTC.

This clonotype came up a few times. The rearrangement links TRBV29-1 to TRBJ2-1, with 9 bases identical to TRBD1. Germline CDR1 reads SQVTM; CDR2 reads ANQGSEA. Trimming cost V 3 bases and J 7 bases; bases outside gene matches: 13. The CDR3 totals 16 residues. The CDR3 loop is CSVDGARDRDANEQFF. CDR3 DNA: TGCAGCGTTGACGGGGCTCGGGACAGGGACGCAAATGAGCAGTTCTTC.

This clonotype was seen many times. The chain couples TRBV4-2 to TRBJ2-2; weak D call: TRBD2 (6 bases). There are 18 residues in the CDR3. Germline V CDR1 and CDR2: LGHNA, YNFKEQ. Trimming removed 1 base at V and 6 bases at J, with 21 bases between. The CDR3 region has the DNA TGTGCCAGCAGCCAAGTAGTCTTGCGGGATAATGGACCCGGGGAGCTGTTTTTT. This gives the protein CASSQVVLRDNGPGELFF.

J is TRBJ2-1 and V is TRBV6-5; 10 bases agree with TRBD1. The V gene end was trimmed by 3 bases and the J gene end by 7 bases; junction bases not matched to a gene: 9. Germline CDR1 MNHEY, CDR2 SVGAGI. The CDR3 consists of 16 residues. CDR3 DNA sequence: TGTGCCAGCAGTTATTGGGCCGGGACAGGGGTGAATGAGCAGTTCTTC. Translation gives CASSYWAGTGVNEQFF.

Only a few counts were recorded for this clonotype. CDR3 nucleotide sequence: TGTGCCAGCAGCTCCCAACTAGCGGGAGACCCCGGGGAGCTGTTTTTT. Translation: CASSSQLAGDPGELFF. The V gene is TRBV7-3, the J gene TRBJ2-2, with 11 bases identical to TRBD2. V lost 4 bases, J lost 6 bases, and 7 bases stayed unmatched. The CDR3 consists of 16 residues. CDR1 and CDR2 (germline): SGHTA, FQGTGA.

The chain employs TRBV15 and TRBJ2-1; TRBD2 matches 9 bases. This CDR3 is built from 15 residues. Germline CDR1 LNHNV, CDR2 YYDKDF (reference sequence). The V gene end was trimmed by 6 bases and the J gene end by 6 bases; junction bases not matched to a gene: 9. The CDR3 DNA follows: TGTGCCACCAGTCCCCCCCTAGCGGGGAGCAATGAGCAGTTCTTC. It yields the protein CATSPPLAGSNEQFF.

In its sample, this clonotype was seen a few times. This chain uses TRBV6-5 with TRBJ2-1; D call uncertain. The CDR3 runs to 11 residues. V was cut by 4 bases and J by 10 bases, with 8 bases left in between. Germline assignment: CDR1 MNHEY and CDR2 SVGAGI. As DNA, the CDR3 is TGTGCCAGCAGTTCTCTTCTGGAGCAGTTCTTC. The encoded protein is CASSSLLEQFF.

This clonotype occurred a few times. The rearrangement links TRBV7-9 to TRBJ2-3, with D possibly TRBD2 on 7 matching bases. CDR3 length equals 16 residues. With 7 bases removed from V and 1 base from J, the gap between germline ends came to 18 bases. Germline lookup yields CDR1 SEHNR and CDR2 FQNEAQ (reference sequence). CDR3 residues: CASTNPGGGCTDTQYF. The CDR3 nucleotides are TGTGCCAGCACCAACCCGGGCGGGGGCTGCACAGATACGCAGTATTTT.

This clonotype has at least ten counts. The CDR3 reads CASSRPGQSFYEQYF. CDR3 coding DNA: TGCGCCAGCAGCCGCCCGGGACAGTCCTTCTACGAGCAGTACTTC. The V and J genes are TRBV4-1 and TRBJ2-7; 7 nucleotides align to TRBD1. Germline trimming cut 4 bases from V and 3 bases from J; bases unmatched to any gene: 9. Germline V gene lookup returns CDR1 MGHRA and CDR2 YSYEKL. The length of the CDR3 is 15 residues.

The chain couples TRBV18 to TRBJ2-5, with D maybe TRBD1 (5 bases). Trimming took off 2 bases at V and 4 bases at J, with 17 bases between the two ends. The CDR3 has 16 amino acids. The germline CDR1 and CDR2 sequences are KGHSH and LQKENI. CDR3 bases: TGTGCCAGCTCACCATCGCAGGGTTCCCCGGGAGAGACCCAGTACTTC. Residues: CASSPSQGSPGETQYF.

This clonotype occurred many times. The CDR3 reads CSVPSADEQYF. CDR3 nucleotide sequence: TGCAGCGTTCCCTCAGCTGATGAGCAGTACTTC. J is TRBJ2-7 and V is TRBV29-1; D is unresolved. This CDR3 spans 11 amino acids. Germline CDR1 is SQVTM and CDR2 is ANQGSEA. V was trimmed by 5 bases and J by 7 bases, leaving 12 bases between them.